The TCR beta chain under discussion was sequenced for a study of shared clonotypes between healthy human individuals. Study findings and constraints: About 4.5% of naive CD4 clonotypes were common to several donors.

On this clone itself: Its antigen is undetermined.

CDR1 and CDR2 from the germline V gene are MNHNS and SASEGT. CDR3 length: 14 residues. V shed 6 bases and J shed 5 bases, with 13 bases lying between them. Into CD45RA+ naive and CD45RA-negative memory subsets, the CD4+ cells were split. TCRdb keeps only in-frame clones here, not all; method: immunoSEQ multiplex PCR. Counted here are over 2 million clones, 90% to 95% occurring once; the ten biggest clones make up 0.13%. The sequence was obtained from a man in his late teens or twenties in good health. Sequenced material: naive CD4+ T cells sorted from blood. Specified subset: CD45RA+ positively selected. The chain uses TRBV6-1 and TRBJ1-4; TRBD1 is a possible D gene (6 bases). CDR3 protein: CASSRGQYNEKLFF. CDR3 nucleotides: TGTGCCAGCAGCCGAGGACAGTACAATGAAAAACTGTTTTTT.